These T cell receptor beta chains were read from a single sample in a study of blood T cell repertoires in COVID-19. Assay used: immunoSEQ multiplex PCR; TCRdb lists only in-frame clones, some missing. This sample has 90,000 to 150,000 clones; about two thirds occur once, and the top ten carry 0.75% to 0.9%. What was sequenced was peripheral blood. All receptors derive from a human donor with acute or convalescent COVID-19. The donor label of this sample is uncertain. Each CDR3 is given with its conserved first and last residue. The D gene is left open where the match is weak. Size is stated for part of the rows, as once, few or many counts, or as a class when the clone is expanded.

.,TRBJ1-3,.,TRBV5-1,CASSPWGDLASGNTIYF,TGCGCCAGCAGCCCCTGGGGGGACTTAGCCTCTGGAAACACCATATATTTT
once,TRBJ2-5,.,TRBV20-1,CSASLGLARETQYF,TGCAGTGCTAGTCTAGGCCTAGCGAGGGAGACCCAGTACTTC
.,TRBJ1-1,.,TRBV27,CASSGVAGIMNTEAFF,TGTGCCAGCAGTGGCGTTGCGGGAATAATGAACACTGAAGCTTTCTTT
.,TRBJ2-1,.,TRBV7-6,CASSLTGYNEQFF,TGTGCCAGCAGTTTGACTGGCTACAATGAGCAGTTCTTC
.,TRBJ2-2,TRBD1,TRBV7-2,CASSYRPQGALNTGELFF,TGTGCCAGCAGCTACCGGCCACAGGGGGCCCTAAACACCGGGGAGCTGTTTTTT
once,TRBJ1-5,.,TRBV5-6,CASSPTGSNQPQHF,TGTGCCAGCAGCCCTACCGGGAGCAATCAGCCCCAGCATTTT
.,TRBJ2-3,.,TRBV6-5,CATGADTQYF,TGTGCCACGGGGGCAGATACGCAGTATTTT
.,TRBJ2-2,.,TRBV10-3,CAISDRGPANTGELFF,TGTGCCATCAGTGATAGGGGTCCGGCGAACACCGGGGAGCTGTTTTTT
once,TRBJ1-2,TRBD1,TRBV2,CASSPGTGWYGYTF,TGTGCCAGCAGCCCCGGGACAGGGTGGTATGGCTACACCTTC
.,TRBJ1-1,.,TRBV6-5,CASRNQGTEAFF,TGTGCCAGCAGAAATCAGGGGACTGAAGCTTTCTTT
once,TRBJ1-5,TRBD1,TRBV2,CASRRTGLDQPQHF,TGTGCCAGTAGGAGGACAGGGCTCGATCAGCCCCAGCATTTT
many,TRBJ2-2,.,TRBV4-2,CASSPQGFGTGELFF,TGTGCCAGCAGCCCGCAGGGATTCGGCACCGGGGAGCTGTTTTTT
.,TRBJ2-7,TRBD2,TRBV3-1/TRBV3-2,CASSQRGSYEQYF,TGTGCCAGCAGCCAGCGGGGGTCCTACGAGCAGTACTTC
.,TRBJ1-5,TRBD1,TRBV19,CASSKGQGSNQPQHF,TGTGCCAGTAGCAAGGGACAGGGAAGCAATCAGCCCCAGCATTTT
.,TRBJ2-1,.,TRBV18,CASSPAGAYNEQFF,TGTGCCAGCTCACCTGCCGGGGCCTACAATGAGCAGTTCTTC
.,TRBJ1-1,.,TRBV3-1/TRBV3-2,CASSQYNTEAFF,TGTGCCAGCAGCCAATATAACACTGAAGCTTTCTTT
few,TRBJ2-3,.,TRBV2,CASSEAATGRTDTQYF,TGTGCCAGCAGTGAAGCGGCAACAGGGCGCACAGATACGCAGTATTTT